A single sample is the source of the 5 T cell receptor beta chains below, sequenced in a study of blood T cell repertoires in COVID-19. Repertoires were generated with immunoSEQ multiplex PCR, while TCRdb's copy carries only in-frame clones and drops some. There are fewer than 250,000 clones in the sample; roughly 80% occur only once, and roughly a tenth lies in the top ten. Sequenced sample: peripheral blood. These receptors all stem from a woman of 80 years or more with COVID-19, enrolled during active disease.

This clone was seen just once. The rearrangement links TRBV7-8 to TRBJ1-1; D is undetermined. CDR1 and CDR2 (germline): SGHVS, FQNEAQ. V was pared by 3 bases and J by 3 bases, with 8 bases between. The CDR3 runs 13 residues. Here the CDR3 DNA reads TGTGCCAGCAGCTTGGGCAGATACACTGAAGCTTTCTTT. Translation gives CASSLGRYTEAFF.

The chain couples TRBV28 to TRBJ2-3, with D possibly matching TRBD2 (6 bases). V lost 3 bases, J lost 3 bases, and 13 bases lay in between. Germline assignment: CDR1 MDHEN and CDR2 SYDVKM. The CDR3 runs 15 residues. CDR3 nucleotide sequence: TGTGCCAGCAGTTTCTTTAGTGGGAGGACAGATACGCAGTATTTT. Translated, it gives CASSFFSGRTDTQYF.

This clone turned up a few times. The chain uses TRBV28 and TRBJ1-1; D gene uncertain. The CDR3 spans 15 residues. In germline, CDR1 is MDHEN, CDR2 SYDVKM. Trimming removed 5 bases at V and 0 bases at J, with 13 bases between. The CDR3, as DNA: TGTGCCAGCAGTCGGGGTCAGGTCATGAACACTGAAGCTTTCTTT. Amino acids: CASSRGQVMNTEAFF.

V gene TRBV5-1 combines with J gene TRBJ1-2; perhaps TRBD1 as D (5 bases). Germline CDR1 and CDR2: SGHRS and YFSETQ. The CDR3 covers 15 residues. With 3 bases removed from V and 4 bases from J, the gap between germline ends came to 16 bases. DNA of the CDR3: TGCGCCAGCAGCTCCGGGGGGTCCCGCGGCTATGGCTACACCTTC. Its translation is CASSSGGSRGYGYTF.

This rearrangement joins TRBV6-5 to TRBJ2-7; the match to TRBD2 covers 8 bases. V shed 6 bases, J shed 2 bases, and the junction held 9 bases outside the gene matches. This CDR3 has 15 residues. Germline V gene data show CDR1 as MNHEY and CDR2 as SVGAGI. CDR3 sequence reads: CASRYGGGPAYEQYV. The CDR3 nucleotides are TGTGCCAGCAGGTACGGCGGGGGGCCAGCCTACGAGCAGTACGTC.